The 15 T cell receptor beta chains below come from one sample, sequenced in a study of Ad26.COV2.S vaccination and SARS-CoV-2 variants. Clones were read by immunoSEQ multiplex PCR, and TCRdb kept only the in-frame ones, dropping some. The profile shows 350,000 to 550,000 clones, about 88% of them singletons. Documented treatment: about 20 received Ad26.COV2.S at low or high dose, single or two shots; about 5 received placebo; per-sample allocation not given. Sampling was performed 63 days after the first vaccine or placebo injection. The sample in question was peripheral blood, obtained in a trial of Ad26.COV2.S vaccine versus placebo. The receptor source for this set is a person between 18 and 65 years old who received the Ad26.COV2.S COVID-19 vaccine or a placebo.

In DNA, the CDR3 is TGTGCCAGCAGCCCCTCTCCGGGGCGCGCAGATACGCAGTATTTT. It yields the protein CASSPSPGRADTQYF. This sequence joins TRBV9 and TRBJ2-3; D possibly matches TRBD1 or TRBD2 (5 bases each). This CDR3 region has 15 residues. V dropped 4 bases and J dropped 4 bases, with 16 bases sitting between them. Germline CDR1 is SGDLS and CDR2 is YYNGEE.

The chain recombines TRBV5-1 with TRBJ2-2; D may be TRBD1 (7 bases). The CDR3 is made up of 14 amino acids. V lost 6 bases and J 6 bases, leaving 15 bases between the germline ends. CDR1 is SGHRS, CDR2 YFSETQ, per germline. The CDR3 coding sequence is TGCGCCAGCACCACCAGGGGGGAATCCGGGGAGCTGTTTTTT. It specifies CASTTRGESGELFF.

The chain joins TRBV29-1 to TRBJ2-2; D not certain. CDR1 and CDR2 (germline): SQVTM, ANQGSEA. The CDR3 has 11 amino acids. V was pared by 6 bases and J by 7 bases, with 9 bases between. CDR3 nucleotides: TGCAGCGTAGGGCTCTACGGGGAGCTGTTTTTT. This gives the protein CSVGLYGELFF.

This rearrangement joins TRBV5-8 to TRBJ1-4; 11 nucleotides match TRBD1. Germline V lookup: CDR1 SGHTS, CDR2 YDEGEE. J lost 5 bases, V lost 4 bases, and 4 bases had no gene match. The CDR3 sequence is 15 residues long. In DNA form, the CDR3 reads TGTGCCAGCAGCCACCGGGACAGGGGGAATGAAAAACTGTTTTTT. It yields the protein CASSHRDRGNEKLFF.

This chain joins TRBV2 and TRBJ2-7; D not resolved. The germline gives CDR1 SNHLY, CDR2 FYNNEI. V was clipped by 5 bases and J by 2 bases, with 7 bases between them. The CDR3 extends over 12 amino acids. CDR3: CASSPQAYEQYF. The CDR3 coding sequence is TGTGCCAGCAGTCCTCAGGCCTACGAGCAGTACTTC.

V usage is TRBV24-1 and J usage is TRBJ2-1; D is possibly TRBD1 (6 bases). The germline V gene has CDR1 KGHDR and CDR2 SFDVKD. Trimming shortened V by 5 bases and J by 8 bases, and 21 bases separated the two germline ends. The CDR3 has 16 residues. CDR3 region: CATSAPGTTSDHEQFF. CDR3 in DNA: TGTGCCACCAGTGCCCCCGGGACAACTTCGGATCATGAGCAGTTCTTC.

The rearrangement links TRBV19 to TRBJ1-2; 10 nucleotides line up with TRBD1. Per the germline V gene, CDR1 is LNHDA and CDR2 is SQIVND (reference sequence). This CDR3 is 14 amino acids long. The V gene end was trimmed by 5 bases and the J gene end by 2 bases; junction bases not matched to a gene: 2. CDR3 region: CASSSGQGNYGYTF. As DNA, the CDR3 is TGTGCCAGTAGTTCGGGACAGGGGAACTATGGCTACACCTTC.

A word on this clone: Other DNA sequences in the sample encode the same CDR3. J is TRBJ2-7 and V is TRBV9; tentatively, D is TRBD1 or TRBD2 (5 bases each). Germline V gene lookup returns CDR1 SGDLS and CDR2 YYNGEE. Trimming removed 0 bases at V and 2 bases at J, with 9 bases between. The CDR3 is 14 residues long. CDR3 amino acids: CASSVGTGPYEQYF. CDR3 DNA sequence: TGTGCCAGCAGCGTAGGAACGGGACCCTACGAGCAGTACTTC.

The chain recombines TRBV10-3 with TRBJ1-1, with TRBD1 as a possible D gene (5 bases). The V and J ends lost 8 bases and 7 bases respectively, with 11 bases between them. Germline assignment: CDR1 ENHRY and CDR2 SYGVKD. The CDR3 extends over 11 amino acids. Here the CDR3 reads CAIGLGDEAFF. The DNA for the CDR3 is TGTGCCATCGGGTTGGGGGATGAAGCTTTCTTT.

The count of this clone is one. The CDR3 DNA is TGTGCCACCAGTGACCCCCGGGACGGAGTCACAGATACGCAGTATTTT. Translated: CATSDPRDGVTDTQYF. V usage is TRBV24-1 and J usage is TRBJ2-3; D might be TRBD1 or TRBD2, each matching 5 bases. This CDR3 spans 16 amino acids. Germline values: CDR1 KGHDR, CDR2 SFDVKD. The germline V and J ends were trimmed by 4 bases and 2 bases, with 15 bases remaining between them.

The chain uses TRBV24-1 and TRBJ2-1; D is uncertain. V was trimmed by 3 bases and J by 8 bases, leaving 13 bases between them. The CDR3 covers 14 residues. The germline gives CDR1 KGHDR, CDR2 SFDVKD. The DNA for the CDR3 is TGTGCCACCAGTGATGCGCCGTCTCGTGATGAGCAGTTCTTC. Translating gives CATSDAPSRDEQFF.

V gene TRBV4-3 combines with J gene TRBJ2-1; 7 bases are a match to TRBD2. The CDR3 extends over 15 amino acids. Germline CDR1 reads LGHNA; CDR2 reads YSLEER. Unmatched junction bases numbered 6, after V lost 4 bases and J lost 3 bases. CDR3 residues: CASSPTGTNYNEQFF. Here the CDR3 DNA reads TGCGCCAGCAGCCCAACCGGGACTAACTACAATGAGCAGTTCTTC.

The chain combines TRBV6-4 with TRBJ2-2; maybe TRBD1 (5 bases). Per germline, CDR1 MRHNA and CDR2 SNTAGT. The CDR3 sequence is 18 residues long. V was trimmed by 2 bases and J by 4 bases, leaving 20 bases between them. The CDR3 sequence is CASSDLQGTPPLTGELFF. The CDR3 region has the DNA TGTGCCAGCAGTGACCTCCAGGGAACCCCCCCCCTCACCGGGGAGCTGTTTTTT.

This clone was seen just once. V usage is TRBV18 and J usage is TRBJ2-7; 8 bases fit TRBD1. Germline V gives CDR1 KGHSH, CDR2 LQKENI. The CDR3 has 15 amino acids. Germline trimming cut 6 bases from V and 1 base from J; bases unmatched to any gene: 8. The CDR3 protein is CASSLRTGSSYEQYV. CDR3 DNA: TGTGCCAGCTCTCTCCGGACAGGGTCATCCTACGAGCAGTACGTC.

This chain joins TRBV5-1 and TRBJ2-5, with 10 bases fitting TRBD2. CDR1 is SGHRS, CDR2 YFSETQ, per germline. With V trimmed by 4 bases and J by 0 bases, 3 bases remained unmatched. The CDR3 covers 15 residues. CDR3: CASSRGLANQETQYF. DNA for the CDR3: TGCGCCAGCAGCCGGGGACTAGCGAACCAAGAGACCCAGTACTTC.